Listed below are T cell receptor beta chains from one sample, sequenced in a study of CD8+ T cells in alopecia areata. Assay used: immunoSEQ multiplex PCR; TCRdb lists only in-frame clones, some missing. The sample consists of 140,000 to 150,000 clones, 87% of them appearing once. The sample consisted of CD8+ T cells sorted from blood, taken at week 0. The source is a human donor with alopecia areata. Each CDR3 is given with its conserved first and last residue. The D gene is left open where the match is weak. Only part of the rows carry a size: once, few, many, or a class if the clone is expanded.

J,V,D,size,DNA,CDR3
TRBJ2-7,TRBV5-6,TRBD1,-,TGTGCCAGCAGCTTGGTGGGATTCGTCGACAGGGCAGCCTACGAGCAGTACTTC,CASSLVGFVDRAAYEQYF
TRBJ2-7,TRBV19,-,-,TGTGCCAGTAGTATTGGGACTCCAATCTACGAGCAGTACTTC,CASSIGTPIYEQYF
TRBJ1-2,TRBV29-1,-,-,TGCAGCGTTGAAGCTTCATCTTATGGCTACACCTTC,CSVEASSYGYTF
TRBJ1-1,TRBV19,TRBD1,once,TGTGCCAGTAGGCTGACAGGGGGCGCTTCTTCTGAAGCTTTCTTT,CASRLTGGASSEAFF
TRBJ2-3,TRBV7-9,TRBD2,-,TGTGCCAGCACCGTCGGCGGGAGGCCCGATACGCAGTATTTT,CASTVGGRPDTQYF
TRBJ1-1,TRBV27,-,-,TGTGCCAGCAGTGAGGGTTCGTACACTGAAGCTTTCTTT,CASSEGSYTEAFF
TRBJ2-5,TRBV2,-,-,TGTGCCAGCAGCTACTCTGCAGGAGCCCCGGAGACCCAGTACTTC,CASSYSAGAPETQYF
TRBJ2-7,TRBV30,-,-,TGTGCCTGGAGTCAGGACGACTCCTACGAGCAGTACTTC,CAWSQDDSYEQYF
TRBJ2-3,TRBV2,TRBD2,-,TGTGCCAGCAGTGCGCCCACAGGACTAGCGGGGGTTGCTAGCACAGATACGCAGTATTTT,CASSAPTGLAGVASTDTQYF
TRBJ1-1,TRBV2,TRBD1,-,TGTGCCAGCATCCTTTCAGGAAGGAGACAGGGCACTGAAGCTTTCTTT,CASILSGRRQGTEAFF
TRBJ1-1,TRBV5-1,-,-,TGCGCCAGCAGCTTGGCCTGGGGGGCATATGAAGCTTTCTTT,CASSLAWGAYEAFF
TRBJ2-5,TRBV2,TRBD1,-,TGTGCCAGCAGTAACTACAGGGGGCTCCAAGAGACCCAGTACTTC,CASSNYRGLQETQYF
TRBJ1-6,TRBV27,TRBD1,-,TGTGCCAGCAGTTCCGGACAGGCAGTATCACCCCTCCACTTT,CASSSGQAVSPLHF
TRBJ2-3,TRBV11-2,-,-,TGTGCGCTGGGGAGTGCAGATACGCAGTATTTT,CALGSADTQYF
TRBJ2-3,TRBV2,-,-,TGTGCCAGCAGGACGGCCCGTACTTCTAGCACAGATACGCAGTATTTT,CASRTARTSSTDTQYF
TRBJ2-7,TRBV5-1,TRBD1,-,TGCGCCAGCAGCCCCCCCGGGACAGAAGCGTTCTTC,CASSPPGTEAFF
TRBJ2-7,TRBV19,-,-,TGTGCCAGTAGTATTAACAGGGACCGCTACGAGCAGTACTTC,CASSINRDRYEQYF
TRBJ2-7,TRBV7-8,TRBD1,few,TGTGCCAGCAGCCAAGGGAGGACAGGGTTTACCTACGAGCAGTACTTC,CASSQGRTGFTYEQYF
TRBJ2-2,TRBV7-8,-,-,TGTGCCAGCAGCTCACCCTCCGGGACACAAAACACCGGGGAGCTGTTTTTT,CASSSPSGTQNTGELFF
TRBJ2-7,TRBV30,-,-,TGTGCCTGGAGCCATATCCGGGACATTACCAGGGACGAGCAGTACTTC,CAWSHIRDITRDEQYF
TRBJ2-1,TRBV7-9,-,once,TGTGCCAGCAGCTTCGGTCTACCCAATGAGCAGTTCTTC,CASSFGLPNEQFF
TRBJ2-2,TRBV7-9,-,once,TGTGCCAGCCGCGCGGGCGGGACGGGGGAAACCGGGGAGCTGTTTTTT,CASRAGGTGETGELFF
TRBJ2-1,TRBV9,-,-,TGTGCCAGCAGCCCGAGTAGTGGTAACAATGAGCAGTTCTTC,CASSPSSGNNEQFF
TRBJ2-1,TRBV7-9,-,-,TGTGCCAGCAGCTTAGGGACCCTCTACAATGAGCAGTTCTTC,CASSLGTLYNEQFF
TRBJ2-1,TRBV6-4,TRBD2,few,TGTGCCAGCAGTGAAAGAGCGGGGGCTTACAATGAGCAGTTCTTC,CASSERAGAYNEQFF
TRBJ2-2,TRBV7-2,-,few,TGTGCCAGCAGCTTTGCCGTTAAAAGACCCGGGGAGCTGTTTTTT,CASSFAVKRPGELFF
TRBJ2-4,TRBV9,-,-,TGTGCCAGCAGCGTACACTCTGGCAAAAACATTCAGTACTTC,CASSVHSGKNIQYF
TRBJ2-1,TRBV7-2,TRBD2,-,TGTGCCAGCAGCTTTATACTAGCGGGAGGGCCCAATGAGCAGTTCTTC,CASSFILAGGPNEQFF
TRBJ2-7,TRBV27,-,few,TGTGCCAGCAGTCTCCCGGGACCGGGCAACGAGCAGTACTTC,CASSLPGPGNEQYF
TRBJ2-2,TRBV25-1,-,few,TGTGCCAGCAGTGTTGATGTTAGCACCGGGGAGCTGTTTTTT,CASSVDVSTGELFF
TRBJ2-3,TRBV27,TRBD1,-,TGTGCCAGCAGTTTATCGGCGCCGGGACAGGGAATAACAGATACGCAGTATTTT,CASSLSAPGQGITDTQYF
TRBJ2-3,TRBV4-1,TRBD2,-,TGCGCCAGCAGCCAAGTCGCTTCCTTTCAGACTAGCGACACAGATACGCAGTATTTT,CASSQVASFQTSDTDTQYF
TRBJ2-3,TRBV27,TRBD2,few,TGTGCCAGCAGACCACTAGCGGGAGGGGCCACAGATACGCAGTATTTT,CASRPLAGGATDTQYF
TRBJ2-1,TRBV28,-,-,TGTGCCAGCAGTTCCCCCGTGAGCTCCTACAATGAGCAGTTCTTC,CASSSPVSSYNEQFF
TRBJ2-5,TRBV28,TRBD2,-,TGTGCCAGCGCTGGACCGGGGGGTGAGACCCAGTACTTC,CASAGPGGETQYF
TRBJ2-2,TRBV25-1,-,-,TGTGCCAGCAGTGAGGGGGACTCGAACACCGGGGAGCTGTTTTTT,CASSEGDSNTGELFF
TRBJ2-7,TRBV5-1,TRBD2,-,TGCGCCAGCAGCCCCCGGGGGCTAGCGGGGGGTCCCTACGAGCAGTACTTC,CASSPRGLAGGPYEQYF
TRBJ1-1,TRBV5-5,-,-,TGTGCCAGCTCCCCATGGGCAGGGAACACTGAAGCTTTCTTT,CASSPWAGNTEAFF
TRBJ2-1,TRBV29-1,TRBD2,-,TGCAGCGTTCTGGGACTAGCGGATAACCCCCTCTACAATGAGCAGTTCTTC,CSVLGLADNPLYNEQFF
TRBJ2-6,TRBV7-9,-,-,TGTGCCAGCAGCCCTTCACGCAGGGAGGTAGACTCTGGGGCCAACGTCCTGACTTTC,CASSPSRREVDSGANVLTF
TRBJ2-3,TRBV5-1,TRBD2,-,TGCGCCAGCAGCTTGGAAGGACTAGTACAAGAAGAGTATTTT,CASSLEGLVQEEYF
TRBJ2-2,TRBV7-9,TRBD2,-,TGTGCCAGCGAACCCAGGCTAGCGGGGGCGAACACCGGGGAGCTGTTTTTT,CASEPRLAGANTGELFF
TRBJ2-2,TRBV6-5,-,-,TGTGCCAGCAGTTACTCGAGTACGGGTTGGGCCGGGGAGCTGTTTTTT,CASSYSSTGWAGELFF
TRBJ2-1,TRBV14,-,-,TGTGCCAGCAGCCAACTGTACGATGAGCAGTTCTTC,CASSQLYDEQFF
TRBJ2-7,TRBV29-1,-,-,TGCAGCGTTGAAGATGAGTCATACGAGCAGTACTTC,CSVEDESYEQYF
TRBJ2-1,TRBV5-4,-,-,TGTGCCAGCAGCTTGGCCGGGGGATATGAGCAGTTCTTC,CASSLAGGYEQFF
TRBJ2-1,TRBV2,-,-,TGTGCCAGCGGACCTCCTTTAAACCTATACAATGAGCAGTTCTTC,CASGPPLNLYNEQFF
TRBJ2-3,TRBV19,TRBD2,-,TGTGCCAGTAGTATAAGGGCTAGCGGGACAAACACAGATACGCAGTATTTT,CASSIRASGTNTDTQYF
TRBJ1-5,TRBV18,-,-,TGTGCCAGCTCACCACACCCGAAACCGCGGCCCCAGCATTTT,CASSPHPKPRPQHF
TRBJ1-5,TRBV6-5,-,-,TGTGCCAGCAGTTACTCAGCAGGGCTCAATCAGCCCCAGCATTTT,CASSYSAGLNQPQHF
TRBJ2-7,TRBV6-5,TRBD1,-,TGTGCCAGCAGTTACCGGGACAGGGTCTACGAGCAGTACTTC,CASSYRDRVYEQYF
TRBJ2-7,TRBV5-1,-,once,TGCGCCAGCAGCGACGGGACAAGCTACGAGCAGTACTTC,CASSDGTSYEQYF
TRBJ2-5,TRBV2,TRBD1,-,TGTGCCAGCAGCACCCCGACAGGGGTACAAGAGACCCAGTACTTC,CASSTPTGVQETQYF
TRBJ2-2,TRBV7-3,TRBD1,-,TGTGCCAGCAGCCCGACGAGGACAGGGGGCACCGGGGAGCTGTTTTTT,CASSPTRTGGTGELFF
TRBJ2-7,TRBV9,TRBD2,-,TGTGCCAGCAGCGCTGGGACTAGCGGGACCTTGTACGAGCAGTACTTC,CASSAGTSGTLYEQYF
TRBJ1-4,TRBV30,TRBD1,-,TGTGCCTGGAGTGAGACAGGGGATAATGAAAAACTGTTTTTT,CAWSETGDNEKLFF
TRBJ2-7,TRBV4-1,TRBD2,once,TGCGCCAGCTCATTCTCCACTAGCGCGTCGCAGTACTTC,CASSFSTSASQYF
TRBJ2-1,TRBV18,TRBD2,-,TGTGCCAGCTCCCTATATGGGGCGGGGGCCTACAATGAGCAGTTCTTC,CASSLYGAGAYNEQFF
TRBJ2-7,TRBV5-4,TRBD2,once,TGTGCCAGCAAAACTAGCGGGGGTTCCTACGAGCAGTACTTC,CASKTSGGSYEQYF
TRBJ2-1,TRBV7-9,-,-,TGTGCCACCGACTGGAGCTCCTACAATGAGCAGTTCTTC,CATDWSSYNEQFF